The T cell receptor (beta chain) described here comes from a study of T-cell reconstitution after alpha-beta-depleted transplantation in children (dated by TCRdb to between 2015 and 2016). With regard to the full study: Using TCR repertoire profiling, the study quantitatively followed how T-cell immune reconstitution unfolded in children after TCRalphabeta/CD19-depleted allogeneic hematopoietic cell transplantation.

The library was built by means of PCR. The instrument given in TCRdb is Illumina HiSeq 2500. Molecular barcoding was employed in the preparation of TCR libraries, with unique molecular identifiers being used to normalize TCRbeta repertoire quantification. Through fastp at Q25 and MiXCR, TCRdb rebuilt clones from the public reads, retaining in-frame beta chains. CDR3 protein sequences are deduplicated, and each keeps its most common genes and DNA. The sample data list about 340,000 distinct CDR3 sequences, and roughly 15% of these were observed just once. The top ten clones comprise around 4.5% of the sample. In this sample, this clonotype turned up many times. Its recognized antigen is unknown. No much larger clonotype is one base removed from it; base qualities were not supplied. The source material was PBMCs, sampled from the stem cell graft. The origin of this receptor is a human donor who donated a stem cell graft to a child with Fanconi anemia.

The CDR3 protein: CASSFTYEQYF. The nucleotides are TGTGCCAGCAGCTTCACCTACGAGCAGTACTTC. The V and J segments used are TRBV11-2 and TRBJ2-7, with no confident D gene call. CDR1 and CDR2 are drawn from the germline V gene: SGHAT, FQNNGV. From its cysteine to its phenylalanine, the CDR3 spans 11 amino acids. The CDR3 DNA has 33 bases and is translated from base 1. V loses 3 bases of germline sequence and J loses 2 bases, and the interval between the two ends is 2 bases.